A selection of T cell receptor beta chains follows, all from one sample in a study of shared clonotypes between healthy human individuals. The protocol was immunoSEQ multiplex PCR, while the TCRdb copy is restricted to in-frame clones and leaves out a portion. This table holds approximately 2.5 million clones, about 92% found once. The sample taken for sequencing was naive CD4+ T cells sorted from blood. The receptors were sampled from a man younger than 35 in good health. Each CDR3 is given with its conserved first and last residue. A D gene is named only where the DNA matches it firmly. Size tells how often a clone was seen (once, few, many) or the class of an expanded clone, and some rows leave it out.

TRBJ1-4,NA,TRBV6-1,NA,TGTGCCAGCAGTGTTGGGACACGTGAAAAACTGTTTTTT,CASSVGTREKLFF
TRBJ2-3,NA,TRBV6-5,NA,TGTGCCAGCAGTTACTACAGCCAGAGCACAGATACGCAGTATTTT,CASSYYSQSTDTQYF
TRBJ2-4,NA,TRBV11-2,NA,TGTGCCAGCAGCTTAGCCGTGGGGTGGAACATTCAGTACTTC,CASSLAVGWNIQYF
TRBJ1-6,NA,TRBV19,few,TGTGCCAGTAGTACCGGGGGCGGCGATTCACCCCTCCACTTT,CASSTGGGDSPLHF
TRBJ2-5,TRBD1,TRBV7-2,NA,TGTGCCAGCAGCGTAAGGGGGACAGGAGAGACCCAGTACTTC,CASSVRGTGETQYF
TRBJ2-2,NA,TRBV12-2,few,TGTGCAAGTCGGCCACGGCTCACCGTCACCGGGGAGCTGTTTTTT,CASRPRLTVTGELFF
TRBJ2-1,NA,TRBV6-6,NA,TGTGCCAGCAGCCAGGACCCGTACAATGAGCAGTTCTTC,CASSQDPYNEQFF
TRBJ2-6,TRBD1,TRBV30,NA,TGTGCCTGGAGTGCGACAGGGATGATAGGTGGGGCCAACGTCCTGACTTTC,CAWSATGMIGGANVLTF
TRBJ2-3,NA,TRBV18,few,TGTGCCAGCTCCCCCACAGATACGCAGTATTTT,CASSPTDTQYF
TRBJ1-5,NA,TRBV6-6,NA,TGTGCCAGCAGTTCAGACAGGCGCTGGGCCCAGCATTTT,CASSSDRRWAQHF